The present T cell receptor beta chain was sequenced within a study of blood T cell repertoires in COVID-19. The wider study: Sample material is recorded as cDNA or gDNA derived from T cells, B-cell-depleted T cells, or PBMCs.

The data were produced by immunoSEQ multiplex PCR, yet TCRdb's version contains in-frame clones alone and is incomplete. The table lists about 300,000 clones, 80% to 90% of them singletons. This CDR3 contains 13 residues. In germline, CDR1 is LGHDT, CDR2 YNNKEL (reference sequence). V gave up 1 base and J gave up 10 bases, with 11 bases separating them. The sequencing input was peripheral blood. The gene calls are TRBV3-1 (or the pseudogene TRBV3-2) and TRBJ1-5, with D possibly matching TRBD1 (5 bases). This TCR came from a woman between 45 and 60 years old with acute or convalescent COVID-19. CDR3 protein: CASSQGGGGPQHF. CDR3 coding DNA: TGTGCCAGCAGCCAAGGGGGGGGTGGACCCCAGCATTTT.